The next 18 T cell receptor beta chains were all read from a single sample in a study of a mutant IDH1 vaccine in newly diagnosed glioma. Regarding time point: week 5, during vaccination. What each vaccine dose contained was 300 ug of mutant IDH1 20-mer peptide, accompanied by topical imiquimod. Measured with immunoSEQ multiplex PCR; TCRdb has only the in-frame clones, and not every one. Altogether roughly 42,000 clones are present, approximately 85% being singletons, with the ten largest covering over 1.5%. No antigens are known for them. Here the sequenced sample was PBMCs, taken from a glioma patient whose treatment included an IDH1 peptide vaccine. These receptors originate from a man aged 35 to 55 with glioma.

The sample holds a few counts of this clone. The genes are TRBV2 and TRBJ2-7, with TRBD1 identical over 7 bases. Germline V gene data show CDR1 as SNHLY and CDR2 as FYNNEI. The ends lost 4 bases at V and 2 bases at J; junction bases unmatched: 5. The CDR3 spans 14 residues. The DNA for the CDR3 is TGTGCCAGCAGTGCCTACAGGGGCGCCTACGAGCAGTACTTC. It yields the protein CASSAYRGAYEQYF.

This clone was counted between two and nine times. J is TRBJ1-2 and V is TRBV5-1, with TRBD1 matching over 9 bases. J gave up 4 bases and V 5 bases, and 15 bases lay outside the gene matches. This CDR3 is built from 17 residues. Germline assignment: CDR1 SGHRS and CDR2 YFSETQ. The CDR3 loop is CASSSTPGQGGIYGYTF. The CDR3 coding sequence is TGCGCCAGCAGTTCAACCCCGGGACAGGGTGGGATCTATGGCTACACCTTC. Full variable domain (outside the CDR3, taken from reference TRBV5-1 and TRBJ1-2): KAGVTQTPRYLIKTRGQQVTLSCSPISGHRSVSWYQQTPGQGLQFLFEYFSETQRNKGNFPGRFSGRQFSNSRSEMNVSTLELGDSALYLCASSSTPGQGGIYGYTFGSGTRLTVV.

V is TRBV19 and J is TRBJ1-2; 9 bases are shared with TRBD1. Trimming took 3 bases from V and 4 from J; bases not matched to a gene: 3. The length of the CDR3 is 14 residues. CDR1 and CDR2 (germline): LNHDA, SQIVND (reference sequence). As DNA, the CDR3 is TGTGCCAGTAGTATGGGGACAGGGAGCTATGGCTACACCTTC. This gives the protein CASSMGTGSYGYTF.

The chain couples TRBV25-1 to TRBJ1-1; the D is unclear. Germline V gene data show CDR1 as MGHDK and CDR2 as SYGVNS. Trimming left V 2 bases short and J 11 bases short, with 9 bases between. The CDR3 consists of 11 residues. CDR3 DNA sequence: TGTGCCAGCAGTGAAGCCATGGGGGCTTTCTTT. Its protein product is CASSEAMGAFF.

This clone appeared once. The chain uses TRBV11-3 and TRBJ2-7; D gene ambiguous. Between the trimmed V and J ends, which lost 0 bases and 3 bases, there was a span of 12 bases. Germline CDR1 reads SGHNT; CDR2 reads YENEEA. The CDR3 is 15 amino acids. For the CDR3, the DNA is TGTGCCAGCAGCTTAGATCCTGGCCGAGGCTACGAGCAGTACTTC. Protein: CASSLDPGRGYEQYF.

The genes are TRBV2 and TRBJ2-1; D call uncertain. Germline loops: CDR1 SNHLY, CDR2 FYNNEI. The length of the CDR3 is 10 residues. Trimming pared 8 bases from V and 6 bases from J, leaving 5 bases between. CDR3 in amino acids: CASALNEQFF. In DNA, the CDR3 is TGTGCCAGCGCCCTCAATGAGCAGTTCTTC.

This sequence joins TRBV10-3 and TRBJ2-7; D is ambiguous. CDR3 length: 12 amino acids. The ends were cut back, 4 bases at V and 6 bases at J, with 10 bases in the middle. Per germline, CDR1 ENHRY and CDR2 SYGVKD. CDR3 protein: CAISGGPPEQYF. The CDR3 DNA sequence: TGTGCCATCAGTGGGGGTCCCCCCGAGCAGTACTTC.

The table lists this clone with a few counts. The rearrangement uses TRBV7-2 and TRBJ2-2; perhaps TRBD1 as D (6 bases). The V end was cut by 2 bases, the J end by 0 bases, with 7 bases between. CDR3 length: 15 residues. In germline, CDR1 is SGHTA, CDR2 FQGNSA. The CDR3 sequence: CASSLRGTNTGELFF. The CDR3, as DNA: TGTGCCAGCAGCTTAAGGGGGACGAACACCGGGGAGCTGTTTTTT.

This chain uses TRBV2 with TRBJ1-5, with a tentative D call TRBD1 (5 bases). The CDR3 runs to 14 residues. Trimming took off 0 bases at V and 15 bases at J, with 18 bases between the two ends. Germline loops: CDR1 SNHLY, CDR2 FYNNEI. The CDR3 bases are TGTGCCAGCAGTGAAGCGATAGGGGTTTCGACCCCGCATTTT. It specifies CASSEAIGVSTPHF.

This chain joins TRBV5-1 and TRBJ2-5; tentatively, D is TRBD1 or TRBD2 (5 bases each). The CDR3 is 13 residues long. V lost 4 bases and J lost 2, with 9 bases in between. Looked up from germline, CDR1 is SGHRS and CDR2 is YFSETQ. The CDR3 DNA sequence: TGCGCCAGCAGCGGAGGACAACAAGAGACCCAGTACTTC. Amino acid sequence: CASSGGQQETQYF.

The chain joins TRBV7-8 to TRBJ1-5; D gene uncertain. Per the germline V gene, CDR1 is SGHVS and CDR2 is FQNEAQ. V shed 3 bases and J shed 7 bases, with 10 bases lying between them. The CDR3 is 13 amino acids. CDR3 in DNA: TGTGCCAGCAGCTTGAGGGAGAAGCAGCCCCAGCATTTT. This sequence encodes CASSLREKQPQHF.

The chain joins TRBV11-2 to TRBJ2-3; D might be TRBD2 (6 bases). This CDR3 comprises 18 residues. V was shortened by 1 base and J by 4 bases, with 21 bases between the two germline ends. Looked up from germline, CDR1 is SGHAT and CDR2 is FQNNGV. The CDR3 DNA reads TGTGCCAGCAGCTTAGGGGATCCTCTAGCGATTTCATCAGATACGCAGTATTTT. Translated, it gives CASSLGDPLAISSDTQYF.

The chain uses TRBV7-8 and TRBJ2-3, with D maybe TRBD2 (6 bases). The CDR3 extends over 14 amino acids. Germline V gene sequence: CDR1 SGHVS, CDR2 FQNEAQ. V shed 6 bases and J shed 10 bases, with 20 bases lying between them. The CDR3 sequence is CASRTKPGTGAQYF. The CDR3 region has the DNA TGTGCCAGCAGAACTAAACCGGGAACGGGGGCGCAGTATTTT.

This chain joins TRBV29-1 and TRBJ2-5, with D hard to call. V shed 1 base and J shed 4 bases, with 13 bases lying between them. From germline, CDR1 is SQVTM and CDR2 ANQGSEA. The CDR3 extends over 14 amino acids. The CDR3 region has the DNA TGCAGCGTTGAAGTCGAGTGGGTGTTAGAGACCCAGTACTTC. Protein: CSVEVEWVLETQYF.

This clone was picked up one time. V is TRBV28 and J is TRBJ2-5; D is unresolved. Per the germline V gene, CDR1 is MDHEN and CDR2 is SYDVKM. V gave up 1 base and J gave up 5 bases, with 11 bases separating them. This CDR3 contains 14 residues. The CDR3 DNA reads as TGTGCCAGCAGTTTATCTCCAGGTTTGGAGACCCAGTACTTC. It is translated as CASSLSPGLETQYF.

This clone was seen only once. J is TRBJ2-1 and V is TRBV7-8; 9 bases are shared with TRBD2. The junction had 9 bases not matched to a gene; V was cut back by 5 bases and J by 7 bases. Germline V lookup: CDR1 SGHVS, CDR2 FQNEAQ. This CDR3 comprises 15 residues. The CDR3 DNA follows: TGTGCCAGCAGCCCCGCCGGGACTAGCACAAATGAGCAGTTCTTC. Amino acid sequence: CASSPAGTSTNEQFF. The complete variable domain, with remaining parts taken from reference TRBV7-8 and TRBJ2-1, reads GAGVSQSPRYKVAKRGQDVALRCDPISGHVSLFWYQQALGQGPEFLTYFQNEAQLDKSGLPSDRFFAERPEGSVSTLKIQRTQQEDSAVYLCASSPAGTSTNEQFFGPGTRLTVL.

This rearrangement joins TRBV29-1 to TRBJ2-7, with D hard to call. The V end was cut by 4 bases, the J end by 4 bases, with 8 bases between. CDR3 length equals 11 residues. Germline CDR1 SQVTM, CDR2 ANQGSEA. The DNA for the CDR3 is TGCAGCGTTGGGGGTGGGTACGAGCAGTACTTC. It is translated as CSVGGGYEQYF.

The CDR3 region has the DNA TGTGCCAGCAGCTTATTAGGGGCGCGAACTGAAGCTTTCTTT. Protein: CASSLLGARTEAFF. This chain connects TRBV7-9 to TRBJ1-1; TRBD1 might be the D (5 bases). V shed 2 bases and J shed 5 bases, with 12 bases lying between them. The length of the CDR3 is 14 residues. CDR1 and CDR2 from the germline V gene are SEHNR and FQNEAQ (reference sequence).